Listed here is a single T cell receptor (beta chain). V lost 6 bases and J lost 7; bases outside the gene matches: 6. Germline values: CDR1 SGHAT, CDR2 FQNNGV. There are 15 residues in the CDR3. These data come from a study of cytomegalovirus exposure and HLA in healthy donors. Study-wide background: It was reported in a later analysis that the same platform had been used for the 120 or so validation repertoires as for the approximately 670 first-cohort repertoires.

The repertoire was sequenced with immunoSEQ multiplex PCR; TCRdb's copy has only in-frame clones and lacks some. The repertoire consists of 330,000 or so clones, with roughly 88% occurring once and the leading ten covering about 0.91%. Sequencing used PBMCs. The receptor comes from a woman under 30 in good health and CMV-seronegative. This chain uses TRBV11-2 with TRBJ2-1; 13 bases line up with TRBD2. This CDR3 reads CASRSTSGRGNEQFF. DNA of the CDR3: TGTGCCAGCAGATCTACTAGCGGGAGGGGGAATGAGCAGTTCTTC.